The following is a TCR beta chain sequence with its context. Its antigen is unknown. V lost 0 bases and J 5 bases, leaving 5 bases between the germline ends. Germline V gene sequence: CDR1 WNHNN, CDR2 SYGVQD (reference sequence). The CDR3 is 12 amino acids. These data belong to a study of T cell responses to AZD1222 COVID-19 vaccine. TCRdb's copy holds only in-frame clones and misses some; the assay was immunoSEQ multiplex PCR. The data hold under 150,000 clones, with just over 90% observed a single time. Study-level results: The donors showed a predominance of white British ancestry and of females, with possible underestimation of clonal diversity.

The starting material was peripheral blood, obtained on day 0 of MenACWY control vaccination. The TCR sequence derives from an adult in good health. The V gene is TRBV10-1, the J gene TRBJ2-7; the D is unclear. CDR3 in amino acids: CASSESGNEQYF. The CDR3 DNA sequence: TGCGCCAGCAGTGAGTCAGGAAACGAGCAGTACTTC.